This T cell receptor (beta chain) was identified in a study of T cells after yellow fever vaccination (dated by TCRdb to about 2019). The study in broad terms: Libraries from fractions with low cell numbers were prepared with the SMART-Seq v4 Ultra Low Input RNA kit. Blood samples were taken at several timepoints before and after primary and secondary immunization, and bulk PBMC replicates and cell subsets were isolated. Two healthy male donors, one aged 18 to 30 and one aged 30 to 40 years, were included in the cohort. Bulk TCR alpha and beta repertoires were sequenced longitudinally to track T-cell clones before and after primary and booster YFV17D yellow fever vaccination.

Overall study outcomes, separate from this receptor: Computational filtering was required because FACS-sorted repertoires could contain abundant contaminating clonotypes from the bulk population. The secondary T-cell response was weaker than the primary response but faster, peaking on day 5 instead of day 15. A small share of clonotypes occurred in both CD4 and CD8 compartments, likely arising from convergent recombination. The study included only two donors, which limits how far the findings can be generalized. Most clones expanded after primary vaccination were re-detected after the booster (almost 98% of CD4 and about nine tenths of CD8), suggesting broad memory maintenance.

TCR cDNA was synthesized by 5'RACE template switching, which introduced a universal primer site and unique molecular identifiers. Priming for cDNA synthesis came from both the TCR alpha and TCR beta constant segments. Two PCR steps were used to amplify libraries, with sample barcodes and sequencing adapters being added in the second step. Sequencing of libraries was performed on Illumina HiSeq 2500 (2x100 bp) or NovaSeq (2x150 bp). As for how the authors treated the data: Demultiplexing of reads and collapsing into UMI consensus sequences were performed with MIGEC, and V(D)J alignment was carried out with MiXCR. Using edgeR on replicate PBMC samples, clonotypes were called vaccine-responding if FDR was below 0.01 and the log2 fold change was above 5 up to day 15. Each bulk clonotype was labeled CD4 or CD8 based on which sequenced repertoire, CD4 or CD8, contained the clonotype at higher abundance. TCRdb took the public reads, trimmed them with fastp at Q25, ran MiXCR for clone calling and kept in-frame beta chains. Every distinct CDR3 protein forms one entry, paired with its most common genes and DNA. TCRdb's processing, not the authors' own work, is the source of the V and J calls. The sample table holds fewer than 400,000 distinct CDR3 sequences, of which 6.2% were seen once. The biggest ten clones account for over 14% of the sample.

The treatment or condition label corresponds to: live attenuated yellow fever vaccine strain. At every blood-draw timepoint, two biological replicates of bulk PBMCs were collected. A standard Ficoll-Paque protocol was used to isolate PBMCs from peripheral blood. TriZol was used to extract RNA from bulk PBMCs, from CD4 and CD8 fractions, and from dextramer-positive and dextramer-negative fractions. The CDR3 has 13 amino acids, counting both end residues. CDR1 and CDR2 are drawn from the germline V gene: MNHNS, SASEGT. Regarding this clonotype: Its antigen is not yet known. Here the CDR3 omits its conserved ending phenylalanine or tryptophan, so a read error is the likely source. No DNA is shown, since the ends of the CDR3 on it are uncertain; the CDR3 is the one TCRdb lists.

This clonotype was obtained from a man between 25 and 39 years old who received the YFV17D yellow fever vaccine. The V gene is TRBV6-1 and the J gene is TRBJ2-1; the tabulated D call, TRBD2, remains unverified against the DNA. This specimen consisted of PBMCs, obtained 5 days after the yellow fever booster vaccination. The CDR3 region has the sequence CASSPGQAGGLFR.